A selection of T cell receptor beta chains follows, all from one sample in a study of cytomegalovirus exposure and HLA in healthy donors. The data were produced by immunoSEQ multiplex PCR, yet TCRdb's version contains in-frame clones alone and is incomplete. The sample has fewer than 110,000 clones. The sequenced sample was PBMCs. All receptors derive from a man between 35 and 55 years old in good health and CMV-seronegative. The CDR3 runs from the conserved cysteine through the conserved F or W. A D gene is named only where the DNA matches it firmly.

TGTGCCAGCACTCGAGGTGGTAGCGGGAGGGCTGGCGGGGAGCTGTTTTTT,CASTRGGSGRAGGELFF,TRBJ2-2,17,TRBD2,TRBV9
TGCGCCAGCAGCTGGGGAGGGGAAGAGACCCAGTACTTC,CASSWGGEETQYF,TRBJ2-5,13,TRBD2,TRBV5-1
TGTGCCAGCAGCCATGGGAGCGGGGGGGGCGGCACCGGGGAGCTGTTTTTT,CASSHGSGGGGTGELFF,TRBJ2-2,17,TRBD2,TRBV4-2
TGCGCCAGCAGCTTGGGCAGGCTACATTCACCCCTCCACTTT,CASSLGRLHSPLHF,TRBJ1-6,14,-,TRBV5-1
TGTGCCACCGTTATCCCGGGACAAATGAACACTGAAGCTTTCTTT,CATVIPGQMNTEAFF,TRBJ1-1,15,-,TRBV6-6
TGTGCCAGCAGCGTAAGTGCAAGCCTTATGGCTAACTATGGCTACACCTTC,CASSVSASLMANYGYTF,TRBJ1-2,17,-,TRBV9
TGTGCCAGCAGCGCAGCGGGACGGTCGAATTCACCCCTCCACTTT,CASSAAGRSNSPLHF,TRBJ1-6,15,-,TRBV7-2
TGCGCCAGCAGCCAACCAGAGGCCGGTAATTCACCCCTCCACTTT,CASSQPEAGNSPLHF,TRBJ1-6,15,-,TRBV4-1
TGTGCCAGCACGGGACAGGGGGATCAGCCCCAGCATTTT,CASTGQGDQPQHF,TRBJ1-5,13,TRBD1,TRBV6-1
TGTGCCAGCAGTTCATTGGGACTACCAAACAATGAGCAGTTCTTC,CASSSLGLPNNEQFF,TRBJ2-1,15,TRBD2,TRBV6-5
TGTGCCAGCTCACGGCGGCAAAACATCCCACAGGGTTTGTCTGAAGCTTTCTTT,CASSRRQNIPQGLSEAFF,TRBJ1-1,18,-,TRBV18
TGTGCCAGCAGTTCCATCTCCTACGAGCAGTACTTC,CASSSISYEQYF,TRBJ2-7,12,-,TRBV7-9
TGTGCCAGCAGTTTGACTAGCGGGGGGGCCTACGAGCAGTACTTC,CASSLTSGGAYEQYF,TRBJ2-7,15,TRBD2,TRBV27
TGTGCCAGCAGCCCCTATGGCGGCCGTGGAGAGACCCAGTACTTC,CASSPYGGRGETQYF,TRBJ2-5,15,-,TRBV7-9
TGTGCCAGCAGCTATGGAGGGTCCACTGAAGCTTTCTTT,CASSYGGSTEAFF,TRBJ1-1,13,-,TRBV5-4
TGTGCCAGCAAACTGGGGAGTAATGAAAAACTGTTTTTT,CASKLGSNEKLFF,TRBJ1-4,13,-,TRBV28
TGTGCCAGCAGTTACGGGGCAGGGGGCAGCTATGAGCAGTTCTTC,CASSYGAGGSYEQFF,TRBJ2-1,15,TRBD1,TRBV6-6
TGTGCCAGCAGCCCAGGGGATGGCTACACCTTC,CASSPGDGYTF,TRBJ1-2,11,-,TRBV5-4
TGTGCCAGTACTGACAGGCCCTCGGGGGCCAACGTCCTGACTTTC,CASTDRPSGANVLTF,TRBJ2-6,15,-,TRBV19
TGTGCCAGCTCACCAGGGACTAGCGGGTACGAGCAGTACTTC,CASSPGTSGYEQYF,TRBJ2-7,14,TRBD2,TRBV18
TGTGCCAGCAGGGCGACAGGAGAGGCTTACGAGCAGTACTTC,CASRATGEAYEQYF,TRBJ2-7,14,-,TRBV27
TGTGCCAGCAGTTTGGGGGGGGGATTGAACACTGAAGCTTTCTTT,CASSLGGGLNTEAFF,TRBJ1-1,15,-,TRBV28
TGTGCCAGCAAGCAAATAGCGGGAGATGCCGGGGAGCTGTTTTTT,CASKQIAGDAGELFF,TRBJ2-2,15,TRBD2,TRBV6-4
TGTGCCAGCGAGGCTGGGACTAGCGGGCGAGGGGAGCAGTTCTTC,CASEAGTSGRGEQFF,TRBJ2-1,15,TRBD2,TRBV28
TGTGCCAGTAGTAAAACTCCTCGTAGACTAGCGGGGATAGGCTCCTACAATGAGCAGTTCTTC,CASSKTPRRLAGIGSYNEQFF,TRBJ2-1,21,TRBD2,TRBV19
TGCGCCAGCAGGCGGGACAGCTCCTACGAGCAGTACTTC,CASRRDSSYEQYF,TRBJ2-7,13,-,TRBV10-2
TGTGCCAGCAGTTTATTCACAGAGGGTGGCTACACCTTC,CASSLFTEGGYTF,TRBJ1-2,13,-,TRBV28